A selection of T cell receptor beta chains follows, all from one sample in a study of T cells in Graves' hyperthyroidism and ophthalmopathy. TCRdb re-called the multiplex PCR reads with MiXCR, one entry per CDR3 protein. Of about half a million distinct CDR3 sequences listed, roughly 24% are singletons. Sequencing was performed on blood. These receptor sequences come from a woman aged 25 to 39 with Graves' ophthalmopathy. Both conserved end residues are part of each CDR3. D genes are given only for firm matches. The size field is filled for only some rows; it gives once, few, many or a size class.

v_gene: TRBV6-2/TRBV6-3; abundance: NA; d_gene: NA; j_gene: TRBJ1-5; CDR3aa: CASSNPGPLSNQPQHF; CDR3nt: TGTGCCAGCAGTAACCCAGGACCTCTGAGCAATCAGCCCCAGCATTTT
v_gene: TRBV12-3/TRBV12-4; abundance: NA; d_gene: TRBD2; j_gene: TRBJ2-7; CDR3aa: CASSSRRLAGEGQYF; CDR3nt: TGTGCCAGCAGTTCCCGGCGACTAGCGGGAGAGGGGCAGTACTTC
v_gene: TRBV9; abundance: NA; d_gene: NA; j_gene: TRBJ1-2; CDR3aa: CASSVSRLAYGYTF; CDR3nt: TGTGCCAGCAGCGTATCTCGCTTGGCCTATGGCTACACCTTC
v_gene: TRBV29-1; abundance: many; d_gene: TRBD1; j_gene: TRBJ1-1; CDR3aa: CSARTGGFTEAFF; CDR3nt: TGCAGCGCTAGGACAGGGGGCTTCACTGAAGCTTTCTTT
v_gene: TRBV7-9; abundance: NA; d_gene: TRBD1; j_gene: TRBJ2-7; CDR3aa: CASSSTGAVNYEQYF; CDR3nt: TGTGCCAGCAGCTCGACAGGGGCCGTAAACTACGAGCAGTACTTC
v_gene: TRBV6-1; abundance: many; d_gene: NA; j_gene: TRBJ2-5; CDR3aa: CASSEWAPTGTAETQYF; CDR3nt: TGTGCCAGCAGTGAATGGGCCCCAACAGGGACGGCAGAGACCCAGTACTTC
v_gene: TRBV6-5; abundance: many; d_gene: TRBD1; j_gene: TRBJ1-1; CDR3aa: CANQQGLTSTEAFF; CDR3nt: TGTGCCAACCAACAGGGGTTAACAAGCACTGAAGCTTTCTTT
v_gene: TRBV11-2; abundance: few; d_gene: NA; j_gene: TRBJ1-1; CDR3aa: CASSPKGGTEAFF; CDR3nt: TGTGCCAGCAGCCCGAAAGGAGGTACTGAAGCTTTCTTT
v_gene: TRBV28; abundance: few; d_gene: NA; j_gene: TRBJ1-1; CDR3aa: CASSLGSRILNTEAFF; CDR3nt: TGTGCCAGCAGTTTGGGCAGCCGAATCTTGAACACTGAAGCTTTCTTT
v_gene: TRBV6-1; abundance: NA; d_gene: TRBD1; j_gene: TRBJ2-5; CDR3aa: CASSEATGWETQYF; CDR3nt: TGTGCCAGCAGTGAAGCGACAGGGTGGGAGACCCAGTACTTC
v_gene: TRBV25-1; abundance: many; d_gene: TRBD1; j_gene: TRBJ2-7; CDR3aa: CASSEPRTGGHEQYF; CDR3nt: TGTGCCAGCAGTGAACCCCGGACAGGGGGCCACGAGCAGTACTTC
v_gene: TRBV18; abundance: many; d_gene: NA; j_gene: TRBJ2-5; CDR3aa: CASSTRLEETQYF; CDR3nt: TGTGCCAGCTCAACAAGGTTAGAAGAGACCCAGTACTTC
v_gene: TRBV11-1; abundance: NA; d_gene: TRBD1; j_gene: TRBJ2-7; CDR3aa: CASSPVDRGSRYEQYF; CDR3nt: TGTGCCAGCAGCCCGGTGGACAGGGGGTCCCGTTACGAGCAGTACTTC
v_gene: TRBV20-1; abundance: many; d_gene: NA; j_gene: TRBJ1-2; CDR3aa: CSARESGGNGYTF; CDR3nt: TGCAGTGCTAGAGAATCCGGGGGCAATGGCTACACCTTC
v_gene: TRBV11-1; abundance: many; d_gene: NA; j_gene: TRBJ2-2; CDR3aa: CASSLGGYTGELFF; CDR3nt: TGTGCCAGCAGCTTAGGGGGGTACACCGGGGAGCTGTTTTTT
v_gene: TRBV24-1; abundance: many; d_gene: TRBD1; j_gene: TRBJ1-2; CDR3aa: CATEGQGNYGYTF; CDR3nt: TGTGCCACAGAGGGACAGGGGAACTATGGCTACACCTTC
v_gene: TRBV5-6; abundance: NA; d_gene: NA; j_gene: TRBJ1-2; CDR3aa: CASSRTWGANYGYTF; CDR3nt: TGTGCCAGCAGCCGCACGTGGGGGGCTAACTATGGCTACACCTTC
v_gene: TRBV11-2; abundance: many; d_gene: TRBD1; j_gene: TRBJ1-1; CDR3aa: CASSILPGQGWVNTEAFF; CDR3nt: TGTGCCAGCAGCATACTACCGGGACAGGGTTGGGTGAACACTGAAGCTTTCTTT
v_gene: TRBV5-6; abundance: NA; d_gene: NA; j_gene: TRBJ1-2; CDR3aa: CASSLVGRANYGYTF; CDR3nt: TGTGCCAGCAGCTTGGTCGGCAGGGCCAACTATGGCTACACCTTC
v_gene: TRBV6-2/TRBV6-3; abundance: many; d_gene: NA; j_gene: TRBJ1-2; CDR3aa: CASSYVKGYTF; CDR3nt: TGTGCCAGCAGTTACGTGAAAGGCTACACCTTC